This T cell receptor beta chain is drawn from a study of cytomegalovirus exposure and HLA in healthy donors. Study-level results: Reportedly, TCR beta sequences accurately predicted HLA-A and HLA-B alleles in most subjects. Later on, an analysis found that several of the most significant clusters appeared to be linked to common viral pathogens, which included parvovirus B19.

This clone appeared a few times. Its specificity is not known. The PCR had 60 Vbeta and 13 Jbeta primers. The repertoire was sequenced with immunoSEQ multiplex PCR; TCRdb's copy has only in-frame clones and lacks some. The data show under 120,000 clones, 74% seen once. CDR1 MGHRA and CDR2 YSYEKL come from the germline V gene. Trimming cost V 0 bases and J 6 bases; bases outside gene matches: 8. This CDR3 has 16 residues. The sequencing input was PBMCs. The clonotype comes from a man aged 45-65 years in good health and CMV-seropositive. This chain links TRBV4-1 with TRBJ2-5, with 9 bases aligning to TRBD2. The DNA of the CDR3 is TGCGCCAGCAGCCAAGATCCCAGCGGGGGGCCCAAGACCCAGTACTTC. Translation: CASSQDPSGGPKTQYF.